Below, one TCR beta chain is given with its context. What it recognizes is unknown. The CDR3 extends over 13 amino acids. V gave up 0 bases and J gave up 6 bases, with 10 bases separating them. CDR1 SGHRS and CDR2 YFSETQ come from the germline V gene. These data originate in a study of T cells in localized non-small cell lung cancer. Notes on the study in general: Uninvolved adjacent lung had more T cell clonality than any other tissue, topping tumor. Appearing in adjacent lung were a median roughly 59 of the top 100 tumor clones.

Sequencing used immunoSEQ multiplex PCR; TCRdb keeps in-frame clones, though not all of them. This sample has 78,000 or so clones, with 80% to 90% found just once. The TCR comes from a man aged 40-75 years with stage I lung adenocarcinoma. V is TRBV5-1 and J is TRBJ2-7; no definite D call. Sequenced here: peripheral blood, sampled before any cancer treatment. CDR3 loop: CASSLGSSIEQYF. CDR3 DNA sequence: TGCGCCAGCAGCTTGGGGTCTTCCATCGAGCAGTACTTC.